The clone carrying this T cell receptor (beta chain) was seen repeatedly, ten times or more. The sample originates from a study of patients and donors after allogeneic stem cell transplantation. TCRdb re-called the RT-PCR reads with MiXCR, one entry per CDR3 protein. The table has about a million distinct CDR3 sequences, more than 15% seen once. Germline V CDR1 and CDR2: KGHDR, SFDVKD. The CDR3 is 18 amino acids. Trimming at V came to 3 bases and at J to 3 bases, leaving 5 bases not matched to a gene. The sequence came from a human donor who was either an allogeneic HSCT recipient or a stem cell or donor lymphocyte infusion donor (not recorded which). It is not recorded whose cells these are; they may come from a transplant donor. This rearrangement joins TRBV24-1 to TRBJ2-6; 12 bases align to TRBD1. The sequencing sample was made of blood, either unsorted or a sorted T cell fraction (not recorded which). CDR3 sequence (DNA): TGTGCCACCAGTGATCCGGGACAGGGGGCTTTTGGGGCCAACGTCCTGACTTTC. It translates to CATSDPGQGAFGANVLTF.